The 4 T cell receptor beta chains reported below all come from one sample, sequenced in a study of identical twins. MiXCR, run by TCRdb on the 5' RACE reads, gives a single entry per CDR3 protein. The sample holds 1.5 million to 2 million distinct CDR3 sequences, 32% seen once. The specimen was cord blood. The receptor set was obtained from a newborn girl in good health.

The chain has TRBV2 and TRBJ2-3, with TRBD2 matching 8 bases. V gave up 8 bases and J gave up 1 base; unmatched junction bases: 8. Germline CDR1 and CDR2: SNHLY and FYNNEI. The length of the CDR3 is 15 residues. In nucleotides, the CDR3 is TGTGCCAGCGGTTTACTAGCGGAGGGCACAGATACGCAGTATTTT. This sequence encodes CASGLLAEGTDTQYF.

As regards this clonotype: One junction end does not reproduce the germline sequence, and a read error may be involved. The genes are TRBV6-5 and TRBJ1-4; D might be TRBD1 (5 bases). This CDR3 has 15 residues. Germline lookup yields CDR1 MNHEY and CDR2 SVGAGI. As DNA, the CDR3 is TGTGCCAGCAGTTACGGGGCCGCAACTAATGAAAAACCGTTTTTT. Translating it yields CASSYGAATNEKPFF.

Only a few counts were recorded for this clonotype. This rearrangement joins TRBV3-1 to TRBJ2-4; 8 positions match TRBD2. The J call could be wrong; TRBJ2-7 is a better fit for the DNA end. The germline CDR1 and CDR2 sequences are LGHDT and YNNKEL (reference sequence). CDR3 length equals 14 residues. The CDR3 DNA follows: TGTGCCAGCAGCCAAGGGACTAGCATCTACGAGCAGTACTTC. It translates to CASSQGTSIYEQYF.

V usage is TRBV5-1 and J usage is TRBJ2-4; the D gene is possibly TRBD2 (5 bases). The ends were cut back, 2 bases at V and 13 bases at J, with 13 bases in the middle. The CDR3 extends over 12 amino acids. Germline CDR1 SGHRS, CDR2 YFSETQ. The CDR3 region has the DNA TGCGCCAGCAGCTTCTTAGAGGGTGAGCAGTACTTC. This gives the protein CASSFLEGEQYF.